The present T cell receptor beta chain was sequenced within a study of cytomegalovirus exposure and HLA in healthy donors. As for the study in general: Within the Caucasian-associated ancestry cluster were about 81% of the 398 genotyped donors. Overall study results and limits: Likely technical artifact: a cluster of highly shared sequence variants. V segments that were indistinguishable, TRBV6-2 and TRBV6-3 among them, were omitted from analysis. Available immune exposure information covered CMV serostatus only.

The PCR had 60 Vbeta and 13 Jbeta primers. Generated by immunoSEQ multiplex PCR, the TCRdb table keeps only in-frame clones and is missing some. The sample has around 29,000 clones. This CDR3 has 14 amino acids. The ends were cut back, 1 base at V and 10 bases at J, with 17 bases in the middle. The germline CDR1 and CDR2 sequences are SGDLS and YYNGEE. In the case of this clone: Its target is unknown.

Sequences were obtained from PBMCs. The chain couples TRBV9 to TRBJ1-2; D not resolved. This sequence was found in a man aged 30 to 39 in good health and CMV-seronegative. The CDR3 loop reads CASSVNFFGSDYTF. The CDR3 DNA reads TGTGCCAGCAGCGTAAATTTTTTTGGGAGTGACTACACCTTC.